The sequence of this T cell receptor (beta chain) was determined in a study of cytomegalovirus exposure and HLA in healthy donors. Study as a whole: Previous work identified some 120 million unique TCR beta sequences from roughly 180 million T cells.

Whole-study results and caveats: Reported findings show TCR beta sequences accurately forecast HLA-A and HLA-B alleles in most subjects. Fewer N-insertions (relative to the roughly 610-donor mean) were reportedly seen in an Asian-associated ancestry cluster in a later analysis. Cytomegalovirus association was assigned to about 150 TCR beta chains.

This clone appeared a few times. Its cognate antigen is unknown. Trimming at V came to 4 bases and at J to 5 bases, leaving 8 bases not matched to a gene. Germline V CDR1 and CDR2: LNHDA, SQIVND (reference sequence). This CDR3 is 14 amino acids long. Researchers ran the PCR with 60 Vbeta and 13 Jbeta primers. Method: immunoSEQ multiplex PCR; TCRdb's copy keeps in-frame clones and lacks some. The table shows about 120,000 clones, with 82% occurring only once. The receptor was derived from a woman aged 18-30 years in good health and CMV-seronegative. The genes are TRBV19 and TRBJ2-7; 7 positions match TRBD1. Material: PBMCs. CDR3 coding DNA: TGTGCCAGTAGTACCCCGGGACAGCTCAACGAGCAGTACTTC. Its translation is CASSTPGQLNEQYF.